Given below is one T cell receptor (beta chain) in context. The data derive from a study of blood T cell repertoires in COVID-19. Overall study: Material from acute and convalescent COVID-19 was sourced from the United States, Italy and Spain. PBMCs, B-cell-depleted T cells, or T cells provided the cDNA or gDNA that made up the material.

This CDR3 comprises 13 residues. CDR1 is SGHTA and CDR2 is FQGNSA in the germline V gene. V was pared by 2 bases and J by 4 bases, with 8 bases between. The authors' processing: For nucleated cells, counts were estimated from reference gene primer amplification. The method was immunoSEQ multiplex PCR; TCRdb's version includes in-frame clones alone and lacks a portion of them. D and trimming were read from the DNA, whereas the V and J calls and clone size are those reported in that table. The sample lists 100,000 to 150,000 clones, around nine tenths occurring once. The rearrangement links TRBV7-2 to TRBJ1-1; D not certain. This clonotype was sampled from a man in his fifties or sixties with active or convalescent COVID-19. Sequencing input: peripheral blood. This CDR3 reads CASSLHSSTEAFF. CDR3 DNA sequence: TGTGCCAGCAGCTTACACAGTAGCACTGAAGCTTTCTTT.